This paragraph covers one T cell receptor (beta chain) sequence. Germline V gene data show CDR1 as LGHNA and CDR2 as YNFKEQ. The V gene end was trimmed by 0 bases and the J gene end by 4 bases; junction bases not matched to a gene: 11. CDR3 size: 18 residues. Measured with immunoSEQ multiplex PCR; TCRdb has only the in-frame clones, and not every one. The top ten clones hold just under 3% of a sample with roughly 300,000 clones, 81% of them seen once. The source of the sample is a study of blood T cell repertoires in COVID-19. Study in general: There were acute and convalescent COVID-19 samples, and they came from the United States, Italy and Spain.

This TCR was sampled from a woman in her sixties with active or convalescent COVID-19. V and J are TRBV4-2 and TRBJ2-3; 9 bases map to TRBD2. The sequenced material came from peripheral blood. The CDR3 reads CASSQDATVSGGADTQYF. The CDR3 DNA sequence: TGTGCCAGCAGCCAAGACGCGACAGTTAGCGGGGGCGCAGATACGCAGTATTTT.